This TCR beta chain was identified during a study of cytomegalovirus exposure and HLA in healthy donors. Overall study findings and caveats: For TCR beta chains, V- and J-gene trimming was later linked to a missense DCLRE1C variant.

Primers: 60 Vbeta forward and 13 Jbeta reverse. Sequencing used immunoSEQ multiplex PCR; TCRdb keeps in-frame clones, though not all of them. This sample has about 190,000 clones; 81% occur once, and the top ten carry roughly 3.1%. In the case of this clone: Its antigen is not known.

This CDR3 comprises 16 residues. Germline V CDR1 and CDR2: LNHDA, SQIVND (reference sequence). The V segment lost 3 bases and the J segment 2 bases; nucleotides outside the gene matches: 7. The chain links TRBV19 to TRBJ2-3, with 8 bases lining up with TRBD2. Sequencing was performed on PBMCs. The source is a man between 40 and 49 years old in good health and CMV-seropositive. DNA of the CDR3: TGTGCCAGTAGTATCGGTCGGGGGGGCCCCACAGATACGCAGTATTTT. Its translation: CASSIGRGGPTDTQYF.